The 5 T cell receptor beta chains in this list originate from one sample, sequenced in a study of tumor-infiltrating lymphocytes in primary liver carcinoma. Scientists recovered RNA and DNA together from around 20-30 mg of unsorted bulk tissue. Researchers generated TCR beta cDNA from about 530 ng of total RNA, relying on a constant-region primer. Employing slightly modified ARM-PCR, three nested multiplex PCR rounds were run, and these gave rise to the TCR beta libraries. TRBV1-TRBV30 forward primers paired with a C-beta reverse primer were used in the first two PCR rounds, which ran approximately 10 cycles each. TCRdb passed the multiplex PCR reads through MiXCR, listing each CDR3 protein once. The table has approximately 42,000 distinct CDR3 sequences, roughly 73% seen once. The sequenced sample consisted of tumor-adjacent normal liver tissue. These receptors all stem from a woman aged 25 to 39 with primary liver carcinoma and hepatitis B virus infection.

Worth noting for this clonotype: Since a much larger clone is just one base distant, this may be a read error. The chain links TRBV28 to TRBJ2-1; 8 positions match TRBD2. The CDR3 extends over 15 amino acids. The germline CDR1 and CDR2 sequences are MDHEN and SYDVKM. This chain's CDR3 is CASGLLGTGGLQQFF. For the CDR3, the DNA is TGTGCCAGCGGTTTACTCGGAACGGGAGGGCTACAGCAGTTCTTC.

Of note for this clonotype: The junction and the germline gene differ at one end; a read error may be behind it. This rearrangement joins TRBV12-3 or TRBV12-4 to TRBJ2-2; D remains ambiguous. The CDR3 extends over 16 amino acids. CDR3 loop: CVSSPLTRPPTGELFF. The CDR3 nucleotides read TGTGTCAGCAGCCCTCTGACGAGACCCCCGACCGGGGAGCTGTTTTTT.

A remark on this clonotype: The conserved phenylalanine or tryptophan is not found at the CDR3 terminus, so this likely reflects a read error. CDR3 protein: CASSDTTGLDEQFL. The CDR3 bases are TGTGCCAGCAGCGACACAACAGGGTTGGATGAGCAGTTCCTC. The chain combines TRBV9 with TRBJ2-1, with D tentatively TRBD1 (6 bases). The CDR3 is 14 amino acids. With 3 bases removed from V and 8 bases from J, the gap between germline ends came to 15 bases. Germline lookup yields CDR1 SGDLS and CDR2 YYNGEE.

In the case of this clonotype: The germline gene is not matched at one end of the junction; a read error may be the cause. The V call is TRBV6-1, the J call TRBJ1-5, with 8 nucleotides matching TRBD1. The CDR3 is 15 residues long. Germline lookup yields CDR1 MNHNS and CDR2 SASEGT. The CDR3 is CASGETGQVNQPQHF. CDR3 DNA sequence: TGTGCCAGCGGTGAGACGGGACAGGTGAATCAGCCCCAGCATTTT.

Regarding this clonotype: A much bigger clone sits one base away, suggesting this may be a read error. The CDR3 coding sequence is TGTGTCAGTAGTGCGGGACACTATACGCAGTATTTT. As protein: CVSSAGHYTQYF. The chain employs TRBV19 and TRBJ2-3; D could derive from TRBD1 or TRBD2 (6 bases each). CDR1 is LNHDA and CDR2 is SQIVND in the germline V gene (reference sequence). The CDR3 runs to 12 residues.